The 20 T cell receptor beta chains below were found in one sample sequenced in a study of regulatory T cells in long-lasting Graves disease. Arm-PCR of CDR3 regions and iRepertoire HTBI primers were used to build TCR beta libraries. TCRdb analysed the multiplex PCR reads with MiXCR anew, one entry per CDR3 protein. The repertoire holds hundreds of thousands of distinct CDR3 sequences, with approximately 21% as singletons. Regarding time point: persistent/refractory GD, antithyroid drugs over 5 years with positive TRAb. PBMC-extracted RNA yielded the TCR library. This sample comprised peripheral blood mononuclear cells (PBMCs), obtained when the disease was refractory, from a patient treated with antithyroid drugs. Source of these receptors: a female donor with Graves disease.

This chain joins TRBV18 and TRBJ1-4, with 8 bases fitting TRBD1. CDR1 KGHSH and CDR2 LQKENI come from the germline V gene. Trimming at V came to 6 bases and at J to 5 bases, leaving 8 bases not matched to a gene. The CDR3 totals 15 residues. Here the CDR3 DNA reads TGTGCCAGCTCCCAACGGACAGGGCTGAATGAAAAACTGTTTTTT. Translated: CASSQRTGLNEKLFF.

This sequence joins TRBV12-3 or TRBV12-4 and TRBJ1-3; D gene ambiguous. Deletions cut 4 bases from V and 1 base from J, with 8 bases between. This CDR3 region has 14 residues. The CDR3: CASSSLGSGNTIYF. CDR3 coding DNA: TGTGCCAGCAGTTCACTGGGGTCTGGAAACACCATATATTTT.

This clonotype was recorded many times. The gene calls are TRBV11-3 and TRBJ2-7; D gene uncertain. Between the trimmed V and J ends, which lost 5 bases and 0 bases, there was a span of 14 bases. The V gene's germline CDR1 is SGHNT and CDR2 YENEEA. The CDR3 extends over 15 amino acids. This CDR3 reads CASSQDSTSSYEQYF. The CDR3 DNA reads TGTGCCAGCAGCCAAGACTCAACGAGCTCCTACGAGCAGTACTTC.

This clonotype has at least ten counts. The V call is TRBV28, the J call TRBJ1-1; D ambiguous. Trimming pared 2 bases from V and 7 bases from J, leaving 11 bases between. Germline V gives CDR1 MDHEN, CDR2 SYDVKM. This CDR3 has 13 residues. The CDR3 DNA sequence: TGTGCCAGCAGTTTAAAATTTGCGGGTGAAGCTTTCTTT. This codes for CASSLKFAGEAFF.

This clonotype came up many times. V usage is TRBV28 and J usage is TRBJ2-7; D is uncertain. V dropped 5 bases and J dropped 2 bases, with 4 bases sitting between them. This CDR3 has 11 amino acids. In germline, CDR1 is MDHEN, CDR2 SYDVKM. Written as DNA, the CDR3 is TGTGCCAGCAGTGCTCCCTACGAGCAGTACTTC. Translating it yields CASSAPYEQYF.

This clonotype was detected ten times or more. The chain links TRBV27 to TRBJ1-6; D not certain. Trimming stripped 4 bases from V and 7 bases from J, with 14 bases between. Germline-derived CDR1 and CDR2 are MNHEY and SMNVEV (reference sequence). This CDR3 is built from 15 residues. The CDR3 reads CASSSPDGRNSPLHF. CDR3 nucleotide sequence: TGTGCCAGCAGTTCCCCGGACGGACGAAATTCACCCCTCCACTTT.

The CDR3 DNA reads TGTGCCAGTAGTTCGAGGGGTTTCACTAATGAAAAACTGTTTTTT. Residues: CASSSRGFTNEKLFF. The chain links TRBV19 to TRBJ1-4; D perhaps matches TRBD1 (5 bases). Between the trimmed V and J ends, which lost 5 bases and 2 bases, there was a span of 12 bases. The length of the CDR3 is 15 residues. The germline V gene encodes CDR1 LNHDA and CDR2 SQIVND (reference sequence).

The table lists this clonotype with many counts. This chain connects TRBV29-1 to TRBJ2-5; 8 bases are shared with TRBD2. The germline gives CDR1 SQVTM, CDR2 ANQGSEA. Trimming removed 8 bases from V and 5 bases from J; junction bases left unmatched: 7. The CDR3 is 12 amino acids. The CDR3 bases are TGCAGCCTCGGGAGGGGCGATGAGACCCAGTACTTC. The encoded protein is CSLGRGDETQYF. The entire variable domain, with the rest obtained from reference TRBV29-1 and TRBJ2-5, is as follows: SAVISQKPSRDICQRGTSLTIQCQVDSQVTMMFWYRQQPGQSLTLIATANQGSEATYESGFVIDKFPISRPNLTFSTLTVSNMSPEDSSIYLCSLGRGDETQYFGPGTRLLVL.

This clonotype was counted at least ten times. The chain couples TRBV6-1 to TRBJ2-7, with D possibly TRBD1 on 5 matching bases. Per germline, CDR1 MNHNS and CDR2 SASEGT. The CDR3 totals 14 residues. The V and J ends lost 10 bases and 3 bases respectively, with 19 bases between them. CDR3 loop: CATCPGSPSYEQYF. CDR3 bases: TGTGCCACCTGCCCAGGGTCGCCCAGCTACGAGCAGTACTTC.

The chain has TRBV29-1 and TRBJ1-5; 12 positions agree with TRBD1. V shed 6 bases, J shed 6 bases, and the junction held 6 bases outside the gene matches. CDR1 is SQVTM and CDR2 is ANQGSEA in the germline V gene. The CDR3 has 14 amino acids. The CDR3 nucleotides read TGCAGCGTGAGGGGACAGGGGGCAGCTCAGCCCCAGCATTTT. It specifies CSVRGQGAAQPQHF.

This clonotype was seen at least ten times. The chain has TRBV20-1 and TRBJ2-7; the match to TRBD2 covers 15 bases. V gave up 5 bases and J gave up 0 bases; unmatched junction bases: 14. Germline V lookup: CDR1 DFQATT, CDR2 SNEGSKA (reference sequence). The CDR3 length is 19 residues. The CDR3 DNA is TGCAGTGCTGCCGTGGAGGGACTAGCGGGGGGCCATCCCTCCTACGAGCAGTACTTC. It yields the protein CSAAVEGLAGGHPSYEQYF.

V is TRBV20-1 and J is TRBJ2-3; D uncertain. Germline V CDR1 and CDR2: DFQATT, SNEGSKA (reference sequence). This CDR3 has 12 residues. V was pared by 3 bases and J by 6 bases, with 10 bases between. The CDR3 region is CSASLPQDTQYF. CDR3 nucleotides: TGCAGTGCTAGTTTACCCCAGGATACGCAGTATTTT.

This clonotype was counted at least ten times. The chain links TRBV12-5 to TRBJ2-4, with 7 positions matching TRBD1. The junction had 7 bases not matched to a gene; V was cut back by 5 bases and J by 3 bases. Germline-derived CDR1 and CDR2 are LGHNT and FRNRAP. The CDR3 totals 15 residues. In DNA form, the CDR3 reads TGTGCTAGTGGTCGTGGACAGGCAAGCAAAAACATTCAGTACTTC. Protein product: CASGRGQASKNIQYF. Full variable domain (remainder filled in from reference TRBV12-5 and TRBJ2-4): DARVTQTPRHKVTEMGQEVTMRCQPILGHNTVFWYRQTMMQGLELLAYFRNRAPLDDSGMPKDRFSAEMPDATLATLKIQPSEPRDSAVYFCASGRGQASKNIQYFGAGTRLSVL.

This clonotype has a count of ten or more. The chain uses TRBV6-2 or TRBV6-3 and TRBJ1-2, with 10 bases that match TRBD1. This CDR3 is 16 amino acids long. The junction had 8 bases not matched to a gene; V was cut back by 2 bases and J by 5 bases. Germline values: CDR1 MNHEY, CDR2 SVGEGT. CDR3 amino acids: CASSYERQGARYGYTF. The CDR3 DNA follows: TGTGCCAGCAGTTACGAGAGACAGGGGGCCCGGTATGGCTACACCTTC.

J is TRBJ2-5 and V is TRBV19; D may correspond to TRBD1 or TRBD2 (5 bases each). Trimming removed 8 bases from V and 5 bases from J, with 15 bases in between. CDR1 and CDR2 (germline): LNHDA, SQIVND (reference sequence). This CDR3 contains 13 residues. The CDR3 DNA is TGTGCCAGTGGCCCCGCCGGGGCGGAGACCCAGTACTTC. Amino acid sequence: CASGPAGAETQYF.

This clonotype appeared many times. The gene calls are TRBV28 and TRBJ1-2; TRBD1 aligns across 9 bases. The CDR3 runs 16 residues. V dropped 6 bases and J dropped 8; count of bases not matched to a gene: 16. The germline CDR1 and CDR2 sequences are MDHEN and SYDVKM. The CDR3 DNA reads TGTGCCAGCAGGCCCTATCCTGGACAGGGGCGGGGAGGCTACACCTTC. Translating it yields CASRPYPGQGRGGYTF.

V gene TRBV19 combines with J gene TRBJ1-2; D call uncertain. Germline lookup yields CDR1 LNHDA and CDR2 SQIVND (reference sequence). The V end was cut by 5 bases, the J end by 6 bases, with 19 bases between. The CDR3 covers 15 residues. The CDR3 protein is CASSLTSYPGNGYTF. As DNA, the CDR3 is TGTGCCAGTAGTCTCACCTCTTACCCCGGGAATGGCTACACCTTC.

This clonotype was observed at least ten times. J is TRBJ1-5 and V is TRBV3-1; D ambiguous. CDR1 is LGHDT and CDR2 is YNNKEL in the germline V gene (reference sequence). The V gene lost 4 bases and the J gene lost 2 bases, with 12 bases spanning the gap. There are 15 residues in the CDR3. The CDR3 is CASSRTWEGNQPQHF. Written as DNA, the CDR3 is TGTGCCAGCAGCCGAACGTGGGAGGGCAATCAGCCCCAGCATTTT.

The sample holds many counts of this clonotype. The rearrangement uses TRBV6-2 or TRBV6-3 and TRBJ2-5; D may correspond to TRBD1 or TRBD2 (5 bases each). Germline-derived CDR1 and CDR2 are MNHEY and SVGEGT. V gave up 4 bases and J gave up 4 bases, with 19 bases separating them. The CDR3 is 16 residues long. The CDR3: CASSSGQTDGAETQYF. The CDR3 DNA follows: TGTGCCAGCAGTTCAGGCCAAACCGACGGGGCAGAGACCCAGTACTTC.

There are many counts of this clonotype. The CDR3 protein is CASRPGQGHEKLFF. The CDR3 DNA is TGTGCCAGCAGGCCGGGACAGGGGCATGAAAAACTGTTTTTT. The chain employs TRBV2 and TRBJ1-4; TRBD1 agrees at 10 bases. The CDR3 contains 14 residues. Germline V gene sequence: CDR1 SNHLY, CDR2 FYNNEI. After removal of 6 bases from V and 6 bases from J, the junction contained 4 bases not matched to a gene.